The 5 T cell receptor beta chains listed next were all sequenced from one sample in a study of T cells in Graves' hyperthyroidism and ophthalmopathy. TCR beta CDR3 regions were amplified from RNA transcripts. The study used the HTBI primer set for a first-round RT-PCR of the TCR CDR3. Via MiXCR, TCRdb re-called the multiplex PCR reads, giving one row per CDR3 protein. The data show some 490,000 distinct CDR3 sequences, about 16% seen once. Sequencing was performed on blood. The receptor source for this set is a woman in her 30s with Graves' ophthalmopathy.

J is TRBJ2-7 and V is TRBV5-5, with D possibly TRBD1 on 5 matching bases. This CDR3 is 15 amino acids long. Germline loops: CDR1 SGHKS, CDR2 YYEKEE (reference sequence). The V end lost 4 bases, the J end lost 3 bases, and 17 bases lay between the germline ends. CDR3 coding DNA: TGTGCCAGCAGCCACAGGTTCCCCTCCCTCTACGAGCAGTACTTC. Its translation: CASSHRFPSLYEQYF.

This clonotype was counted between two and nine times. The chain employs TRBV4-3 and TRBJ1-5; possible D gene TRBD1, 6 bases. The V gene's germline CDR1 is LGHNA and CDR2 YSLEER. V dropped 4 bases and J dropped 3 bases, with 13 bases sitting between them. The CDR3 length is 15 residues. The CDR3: CASSPTGHPNQPQHF. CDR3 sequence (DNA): TGCGCCAGCAGCCCGACGGGACACCCCAATCAGCCCCAGCATTTT.

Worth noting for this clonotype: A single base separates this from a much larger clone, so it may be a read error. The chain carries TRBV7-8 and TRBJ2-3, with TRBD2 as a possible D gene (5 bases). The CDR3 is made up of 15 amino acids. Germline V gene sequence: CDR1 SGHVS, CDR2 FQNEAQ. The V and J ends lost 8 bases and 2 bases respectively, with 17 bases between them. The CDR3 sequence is CASRQGRLPTDTQYF. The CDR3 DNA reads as TGTGCCAGCCGGCAAGGGAGACTACCCACAGATACGCAGTATTTT.

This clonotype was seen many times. The DNA for the CDR3 is TGCAGTGCTAGAGTTCCGGGCAATCAGCCCCAGCATTTT. Its translation is CSARVPGNQPQHF. This rearrangement joins TRBV20-1 to TRBJ1-5; D remains ambiguous. The ends were cut back, 1 base at V and 2 bases at J, with 6 bases in the middle. Germline V CDR1 and CDR2: DFQATT, SNEGSKA (reference sequence). The length of the CDR3 is 13 residues.

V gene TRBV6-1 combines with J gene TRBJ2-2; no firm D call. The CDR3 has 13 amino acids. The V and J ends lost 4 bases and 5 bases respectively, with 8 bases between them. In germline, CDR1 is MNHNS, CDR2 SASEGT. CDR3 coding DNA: TGTGCCAGCAGTGCTCGAGGTACCGGGGAGCTGTTTTTT. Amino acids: CASSARGTGELFF.